These 26 T cell receptor beta chains share one sample of origin, sequenced in a study of monozygotic twins with inflammatory bowel disease. For each CDR3 protein, TCRdb gives one entry from its re-call of the 5' RACE reads, without DNA. The sample includes approximately 380,000 distinct CDR3 sequences. Material: blood. These receptors all come from a human donor with ulcerative colitis or Crohn's disease, or a healthy co-twin of an affected twin (not recorded which).

V gene TRBV18 combines with J gene TRBJ2-6; the TCRdb D gene call, TRBD1, has no DNA to confirm it. The CDR3 totals 15 residues. CDR1 and CDR2 from the germline V gene are KGHSH and LQKENI. The CDR3 spells CASSPGQSGANVLTF. The full variable domain, its missing parts supplied by reference TRBV18 and TRBJ2-6, is NAGVMQNPRHLVRRRGQEARLRCSPMKGHSHVYWYRQLPEEGLKFMVYLQKENIIDESGMPKERFSAEFPKEGPSILRIQQVVRGDSAAYFCASSPGQSGANVLTFGAGSRLTVL.

This sequence joins TRBV6-5 and TRBJ1-5. There are 16 residues in the CDR3. From germline, CDR1 is MNHEY and CDR2 SVGAGI. CDR3 protein: CASSLRRTPGNQPQHF.

The chain combines TRBV20-1 with TRBJ2-7; TCRdb outputs TRBD1, but without DNA this stays unchecked. The CDR3 loop spans 12 amino acids. Germline values: CDR1 DFQATT, CDR2 SNEGSKA (reference sequence). CDR3 sequence: CSVREGAYEQYF.

The rearrangement links TRBV20-1 to TRBJ2-1. The CDR3 is 13 amino acids. The germline V gene encodes CDR1 DFQATT and CDR2 SNEGSKA (reference sequence). CDR3 in amino acids: CSARGLLGVEQFF.

The rearrangement uses TRBV5-1 and TRBJ1-4; TCRdb gives TRBD1 as the D gene, but with no DNA this cannot be confirmed. CDR3 length equals 14 residues. Looked up from germline, CDR1 is SGHRS and CDR2 is YFSETQ. CDR3 in amino acids: CASSFGQGYEKLFF.

CDR3 sequence: CASSLSAGLAGELFF. This rearrangement joins TRBV7-3 to TRBJ2-2; there is no DNA to check the TCRdb D call of TRBD1. The CDR3 is 15 residues long. Per the germline V gene, CDR1 is SGHTA and CDR2 is FQGTGA.

This chain links TRBV12-3 or TRBV12-4 with TRBJ2-5; TCRdb's D call, TRBD2, is unchecked because there is no DNA. This CDR3 comprises 14 residues. The CDR3 sequence: CASSPTSGGETQYF.

This chain uses TRBV6-5 with TRBJ2-7; TCRdb selects TRBD1, and the lack of DNA leaves this call unchecked. This CDR3 has 13 residues. CDR1 is MNHEY, CDR2 SVGAGI, per germline. The CDR3 loop reads CASSYGRVHEQYF.

This chain joins TRBV7-2 and TRBJ2-6. Germline CDR1 and CDR2: SGHTA and FQGNSA. This CDR3 spans 16 amino acids. CDR3: CASSLRPSSGANVLTF.

The chain employs TRBV7-9 and TRBJ1-6; lacking DNA, the TRBD1 call made by TCRdb goes unchecked. Per germline, CDR1 SEHNR and CDR2 FQNEAQ (reference sequence). The CDR3 sequence is 15 residues long. CDR3 sequence: CASSPTGTDNSPLHF.

The V and J genes are TRBV7-2 and TRBJ1-1; TCRdb lists TRBD1, though no DNA is available to test this call. Germline CDR1 reads SGHTA; CDR2 reads FQGNSA. The CDR3 spans 12 residues. CDR3 region: CASSPGYTEAFF.

The gene calls are TRBV5-4 and TRBJ2-3; the D gene TCRdb calls, TRBD1, cannot be checked with no DNA. The CDR3 sequence is 14 residues long. CDR1 is SGHNT and CDR2 is YYREEE in the germline V gene (reference sequence). The chain's CDR3 is CASSLVGGSYTQYF. The full variable domain, with the rest looked up from reference TRBV5-4 and TRBJ2-3, is ETGVTQSPTHLIKTRGQQVTLRCSSQSGHNTVSWYQQALGQGPQFIFQYYREEENGRGNFPPRFSGLQFPNYSSELNVNALELDDSALYLCASSLVGGSYTQYFGPGTRLTVL.

V and J are TRBV10-3 and TRBJ2-1; TCRdb reports TRBD2, a call that lacks DNA to check it against. The CDR3 is 15 residues long. Germline V gene lookup returns CDR1 ENHRY and CDR2 SYGVKD. The CDR3 reads CAISPSGGLGNEQFF.

The rearrangement uses TRBV7-6 and TRBJ2-2; TCRdb selects TRBD1, and the lack of DNA leaves this call unchecked. Germline loops: CDR1 SGHVS, CDR2 FNYEAQ. The CDR3 extends over 17 amino acids. The chain's CDR3 is CASSHLDRGHNTGELFF.

The rearrangement uses TRBV7-2 and TRBJ2-1; the TRBD1 assignment by TCRdb is unverifiable without DNA. This CDR3 has 17 amino acids. Germline CDR1 and CDR2: SGHTA and FQGNSA. CDR3 region: CASSLRTGQGSYNEQFF.

CDR3 residues: CASSPPGLAGEATDTQYF. The V gene is TRBV18, the J gene TRBJ2-3; no DNA is available, so the TRBD2 call from TCRdb remains unchecked. This CDR3 region has 18 residues. Germline V gene sequence: CDR1 KGHSH, CDR2 LQKENI.

V usage is TRBV20-1 and J usage is TRBJ2-3; TCRdb proposes TRBD2, but this gene call is untestable without DNA. The CDR3 contains 19 residues. Germline values: CDR1 DFQATT, CDR2 SNEGSKA (reference sequence). The CDR3 spells CSASMRGLAGGGGTDTQYF.

The chain has TRBV7-9 and TRBJ2-3; TCRdb outputs TRBD1, but without DNA this stays unchecked. CDR1 SEHNR and CDR2 FQNEAQ come from the germline V gene (reference sequence). CDR3 length equals 15 residues. The CDR3 loop reads CASSFGGRWGDTQYF.

The genes are TRBV27 and TRBJ1-1; lacking DNA, the TRBD1 call made by TCRdb goes unchecked. Germline-derived CDR1 and CDR2 are MNHEY and SMNVEV (reference sequence). This CDR3 region has 13 residues. The CDR3 loop reads CASSSLTGPEAFF.

The chain uses TRBV7-9 and TRBJ1-1. This CDR3 is built from 14 residues. Germline V gives CDR1 SEHNR, CDR2 FQNEAQ (reference sequence). This CDR3 is CASSLEVSTSEAFF.

The rearrangement joins TRBV5-1 to TRBJ1-1; there is no DNA to check the TCRdb D call of TRBD1. CDR3 length: 14 amino acids. The germline V gene has CDR1 SGHRS and CDR2 YFSETQ. The CDR3 sequence is CASSVMTGNTEAFF. Based on the CDR3 plus reference TRBV5-1 and TRBJ1-1, the full variable domain is KAGVTQTPRYLIKTRGQQVTLSCSPISGHRSVSWYQQTPGQGLQFLFEYFSETQRNKGNFPGRFSGRQFSNSRSEMNVSTLELGDSALYLCASSVMTGNTEAFFGQGTRLTVV.

This chain joins TRBV5-6 and TRBJ1-2. This CDR3 has 13 residues. Germline CDR1 SGHDT, CDR2 YYEEEE. CDR3 in amino acids: CASSLYRTHGYTF. Full variable domain (remainder filled in from reference TRBV5-6 and TRBJ1-2): DAGVTQSPTHLIKTRGQQVTLRCSPKSGHDTVSWYQQALGQGPQFIFQYYEEEERQRGNFPDRFSGHQFPNYSSELNVNALLLGDSALYLCASSLYRTHGYTFGSGTRLTVV.

V usage is TRBV20-1 and J usage is TRBJ2-1; no DNA is available, so the TRBD2 call from TCRdb remains unchecked. Germline CDR1 DFQATT, CDR2 SNEGSKA (reference sequence). This CDR3 is 15 amino acids long. The CDR3 reads CSAGTSGGIYNEQFF.

The chain has TRBV13 and TRBJ2-3; TCRdb's assignment of TRBD1 cannot be checked, as there is no DNA. The germline V gene has CDR1 PRHDT and CDR2 FYEKMQ (reference sequence). CDR3 length: 16 residues. The CDR3 region is CASSSSEDRMSDTQYF.

This chain joins TRBV14 and TRBJ2-7; TCRdb's D call of TRBD1 is untestable without DNA. The length of the CDR3 is 15 residues. CDR1 and CDR2 (germline): SGHDN, FVKESK. CDR3 sequence: CASSHPGQGSYEQYF.

The genes are TRBV19 and TRBJ2-2; TCRdb returns TRBD1, unconfirmable since there is no DNA. Looked up from germline, CDR1 is LNHDA and CDR2 is SQIVND (reference sequence). This CDR3 spans 15 amino acids. CDR3 sequence: CASSIAGASTGELFF.